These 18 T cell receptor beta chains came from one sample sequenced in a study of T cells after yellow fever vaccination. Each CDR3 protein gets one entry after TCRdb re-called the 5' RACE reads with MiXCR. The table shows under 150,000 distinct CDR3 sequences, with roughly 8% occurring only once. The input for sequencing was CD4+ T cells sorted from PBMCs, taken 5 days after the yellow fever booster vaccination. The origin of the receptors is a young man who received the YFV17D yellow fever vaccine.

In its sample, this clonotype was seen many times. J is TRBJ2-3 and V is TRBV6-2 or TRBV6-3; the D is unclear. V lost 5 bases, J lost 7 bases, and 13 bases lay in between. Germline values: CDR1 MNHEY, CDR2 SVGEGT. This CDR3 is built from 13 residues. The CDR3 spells CASSIQTPYTQYF. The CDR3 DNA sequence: TGTGCCAGCAGTATCCAGACGCCGTATACGCAGTATTTT.

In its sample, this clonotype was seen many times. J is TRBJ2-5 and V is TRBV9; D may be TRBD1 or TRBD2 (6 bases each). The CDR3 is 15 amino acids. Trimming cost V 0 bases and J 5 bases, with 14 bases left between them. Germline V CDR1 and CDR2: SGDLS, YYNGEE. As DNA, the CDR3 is TGTGCCAGCAGCGTAGGGGGGGCCCGCGAGGAGACCCAGTACTTC. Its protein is CASSVGGAREETQYF.

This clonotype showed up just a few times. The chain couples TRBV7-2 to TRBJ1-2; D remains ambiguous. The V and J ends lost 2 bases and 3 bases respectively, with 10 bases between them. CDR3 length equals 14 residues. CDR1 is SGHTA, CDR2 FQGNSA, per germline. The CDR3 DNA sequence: TGTGCCAGCAGCTTAATAGGCAGGTACTATGGCTACACCTTC. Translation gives CASSLIGRYYGYTF.

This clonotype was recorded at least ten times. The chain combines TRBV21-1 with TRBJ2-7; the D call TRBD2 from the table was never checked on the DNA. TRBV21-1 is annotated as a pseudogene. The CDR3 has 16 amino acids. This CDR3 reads CASSSRNCPPEDEQYF. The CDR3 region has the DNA TGTGCCAGCAGCTCTCGAAACTGCCCGCCCGAGGACGAGCAGTACTTC.

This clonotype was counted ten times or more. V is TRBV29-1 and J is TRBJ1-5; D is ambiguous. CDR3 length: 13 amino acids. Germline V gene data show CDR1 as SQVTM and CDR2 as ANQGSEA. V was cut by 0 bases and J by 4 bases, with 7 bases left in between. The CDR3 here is CSVEEAGNQPQHF. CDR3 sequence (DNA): TGCAGCGTTGAAGAAGCAGGAAATCAGCCCCAGCATTTT.

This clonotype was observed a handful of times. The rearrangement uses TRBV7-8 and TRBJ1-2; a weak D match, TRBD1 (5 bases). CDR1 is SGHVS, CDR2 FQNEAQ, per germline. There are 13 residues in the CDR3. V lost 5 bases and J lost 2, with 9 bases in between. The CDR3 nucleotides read TGTGCCAGCAGCCGCGGGGGAAACTATGGCTACACCTTC. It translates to CASSRGGNYGYTF.

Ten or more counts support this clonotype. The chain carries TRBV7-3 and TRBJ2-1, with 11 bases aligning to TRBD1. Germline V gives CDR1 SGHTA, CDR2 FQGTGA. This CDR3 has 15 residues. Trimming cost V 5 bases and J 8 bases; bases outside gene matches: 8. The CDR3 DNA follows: TGTGCCAGCAGCCGGGGACAGGGGGAGCTACATGAGCAGTTCTTC. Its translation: CASSRGQGELHEQFF.

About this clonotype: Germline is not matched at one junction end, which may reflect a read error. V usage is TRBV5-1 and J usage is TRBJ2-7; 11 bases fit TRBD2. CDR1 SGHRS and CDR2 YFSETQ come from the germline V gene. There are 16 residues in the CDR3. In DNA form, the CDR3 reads TGCGTCAGCACTACTACCGGGACTAGCGGCTCCTACGAGCAGTACTTC. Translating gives CVSTTTGTSGSYEQYF.

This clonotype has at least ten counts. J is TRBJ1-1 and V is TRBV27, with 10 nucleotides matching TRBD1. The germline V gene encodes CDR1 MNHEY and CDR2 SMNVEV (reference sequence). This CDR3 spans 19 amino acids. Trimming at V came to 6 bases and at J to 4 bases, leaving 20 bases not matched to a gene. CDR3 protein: CASSHLGPRQGASRTEAFF. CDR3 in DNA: TGTGCCAGCAGCCATTTAGGCCCCCGACAGGGGGCGAGCCGCACTGAAGCTTTCTTT.

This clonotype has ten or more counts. Here the CDR3 DNA reads TGTGCCAGCAGCCAAGTGATAGCGGGCCTTCGGGTCGAGCAGTACTTC. It translates to CASSQVIAGLRVEQYF. The chain has TRBV3-1 and TRBJ2-7; the match to TRBD2 covers 7 bases. This CDR3 is built from 16 residues. V shed 1 base, J shed 6 bases, and the junction held 12 bases outside the gene matches. Germline lookup yields CDR1 LGHDT and CDR2 YNNKEL (reference sequence).

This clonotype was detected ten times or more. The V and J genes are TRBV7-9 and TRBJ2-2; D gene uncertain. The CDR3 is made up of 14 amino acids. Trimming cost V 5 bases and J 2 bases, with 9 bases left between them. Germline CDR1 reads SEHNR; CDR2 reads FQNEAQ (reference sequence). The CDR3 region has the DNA TGTGCCAGCAGCGAGCAGGAAAACACCGGGGAGCTGTTTTTT. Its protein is CASSEQENTGELFF.

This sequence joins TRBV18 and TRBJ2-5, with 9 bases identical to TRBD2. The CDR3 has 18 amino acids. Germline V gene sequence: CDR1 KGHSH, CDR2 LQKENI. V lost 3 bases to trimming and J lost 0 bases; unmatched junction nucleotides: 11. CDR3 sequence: CASSPPGTSTWYQETQYF. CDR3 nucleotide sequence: TGTGCCAGCTCACCCCCAGGGACTAGCACCTGGTACCAAGAGACCCAGTACTTC.

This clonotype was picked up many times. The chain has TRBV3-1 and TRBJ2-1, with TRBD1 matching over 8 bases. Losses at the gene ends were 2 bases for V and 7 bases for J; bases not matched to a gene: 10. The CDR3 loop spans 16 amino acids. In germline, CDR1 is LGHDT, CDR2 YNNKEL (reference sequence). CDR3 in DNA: TGTGCCAGCAGCCAACACAGTCCAACAGGGGGTAATGAGCAGTTCTTC. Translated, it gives CASSQHSPTGGNEQFF.

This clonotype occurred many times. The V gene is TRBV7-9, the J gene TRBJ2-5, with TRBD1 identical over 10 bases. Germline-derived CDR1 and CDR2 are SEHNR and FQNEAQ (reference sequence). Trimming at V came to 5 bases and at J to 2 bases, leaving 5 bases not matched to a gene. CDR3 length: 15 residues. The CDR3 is CASSRQGALQETQYF. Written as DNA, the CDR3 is TGTGCCAGCAGCCGACAGGGGGCGTTACAAGAGACCCAGTACTTC.

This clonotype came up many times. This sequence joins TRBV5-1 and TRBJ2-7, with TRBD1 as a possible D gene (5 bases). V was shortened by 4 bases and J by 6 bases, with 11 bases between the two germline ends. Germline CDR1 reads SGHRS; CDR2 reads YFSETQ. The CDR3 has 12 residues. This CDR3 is CASSQDRGEQYF. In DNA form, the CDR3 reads TGCGCCAGCAGCCAGGATAGGGGCGAGCAGTACTTC.

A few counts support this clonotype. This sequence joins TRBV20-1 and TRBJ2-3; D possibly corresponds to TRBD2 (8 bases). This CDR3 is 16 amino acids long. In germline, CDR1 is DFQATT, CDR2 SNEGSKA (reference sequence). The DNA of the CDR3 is TGCTGTACCACCCTCCGGGAGGGGGCAGGATCGGATACGCAGTATTTT. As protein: CCTTLREGAGSDTQYF.

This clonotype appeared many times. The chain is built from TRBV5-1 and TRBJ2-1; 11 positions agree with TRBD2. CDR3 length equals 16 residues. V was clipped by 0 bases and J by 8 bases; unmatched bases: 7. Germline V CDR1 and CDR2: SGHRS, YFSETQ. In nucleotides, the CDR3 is TGCGCCAGCAGCTTGGCCACTAGCGGGAGTGGGGATGAGCAGTTCTTC. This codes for CASSLATSGSGDEQFF.

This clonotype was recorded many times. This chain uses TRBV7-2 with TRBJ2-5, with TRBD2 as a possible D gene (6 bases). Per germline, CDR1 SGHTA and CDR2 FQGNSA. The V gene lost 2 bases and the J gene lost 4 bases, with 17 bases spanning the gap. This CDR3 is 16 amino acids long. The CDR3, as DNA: TGTGCCAGCAGCTTAAAATCGGGAGTAATCAGAGAGACCCAGTACTTC. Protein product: CASSLKSGVIRETQYF.